Each of the 16 T cell receptor beta chains below was sequenced from the same sample in a study of blood T cell repertoires in COVID-19. Generated by immunoSEQ multiplex PCR, the TCRdb table keeps only in-frame clones and is missing some. The data show around 300,000 clones, over 75% seen once. The sample consisted of peripheral blood. The source is a man younger than 35 with active or convalescent COVID-19.

The chain uses TRBV7-8 and TRBJ2-3; D not resolved. Germline lookup yields CDR1 SGHVS and CDR2 FQNEAQ. The CDR3 runs to 12 residues. Trimming left V 3 bases short and J 5 bases short, with 6 bases between. The CDR3 loop reads CASSFSGDTQYF. In DNA, the CDR3 is TGTGCCAGCAGCTTTTCAGGAGATACGCAGTATTTT.

The rearrangement joins TRBV7-2 to TRBJ2-5; TRBD1 agrees at 7 bases. The germline V gene has CDR1 SGHTA and CDR2 FQGNSA. With 0 bases clipped from V and 5 bases from J, the junction kept 6 bases outside the gene matches. The CDR3 has 15 residues. CDR3 residues: CASSLAQRGRETQYF. Here the CDR3 DNA reads TGTGCCAGCAGCTTAGCGCAGAGGGGGCGGGAGACCCAGTACTTC.

The V gene is TRBV3-1 (or the pseudogene TRBV3-2), the J gene TRBJ2-3; no reliable D call. Trimming removed 4 bases at V and 6 bases at J, with 11 bases between. The CDR3 runs 13 residues. The germline V gene has CDR1 LGHDT and CDR2 YNNKEL (reference sequence). In DNA form, the CDR3 reads TGTGCCAGCAGCCCCCTCCACGCGGATACGCAGTATTTT. Protein sequence: CASSPLHADTQYF.

The chain carries TRBV11-3 and TRBJ2-2, with 7 bases matching TRBD2. J gave up 5 bases and V 7 bases, and 4 bases lay outside the gene matches. The germline CDR1 and CDR2 sequences are SGHNT and YENEEA. The CDR3 has 13 amino acids. The CDR3 bases are TGTGCCAGCAACCCGGGGGGAACCGGGGAGCTGTTTTTT. It encodes CASNPGGTGELFF. Combining the CDR3 with reference TRBV11-3 and TRBJ2-2 gives the whole variable domain EAGVVQSPRYKIIEKKQPVAFWCNPISGHNTLYWYLQNLGQGPELLIRYENEEAVDDSQLPKDRFSAERLKGVDSTLKIQPAELGDSAVYLCASNPGGTGELFFGEGSRLTVL.

The gene calls are TRBV10-3 and TRBJ2-3, with 7 bases identical to TRBD2. V shed 0 bases, J shed 3 bases, and the junction held 12 bases outside the gene matches. CDR3 length: 18 amino acids. Germline V lookup: CDR1 ENHRY, CDR2 SYGVKD. DNA of the CDR3: TGTGCCATCAGTGAGTCAGTGACTGCGGGGGATCGGACAGATACGCAGTATTTT. Translated: CAISESVTAGDRTDTQYF.

The count of this clone is one. The chain links TRBV6-5 to TRBJ2-3; D gene unclear. Between the trimmed V and J ends, which lost 2 bases and 1 base, there was a span of 4 bases. CDR3 length: 13 residues. The germline V gene has CDR1 MNHEY and CDR2 SVGAGI. CDR3 DNA: TGTGCCAGCAGTTACCCGGGCACAGATACGCAGTATTTT. Its translation: CASSYPGTDTQYF.

The CDR3 region is CSVEDPKRGLGYEQYF. CDR3 bases: TGCAGCGTTGAAGATCCTAAGAGGGGGCTAGGCTACGAGCAGTACTTC. The V gene is TRBV29-1, the J gene TRBJ2-7; TRBD1 aligns across 7 bases. This CDR3 region has 16 residues. CDR1 and CDR2 from the germline V gene are SQVTM and ANQGSEA. V trimming: 0 bases; J trimming: 3 bases; junction bases outside the gene matches: 11.

The chain links TRBV29-1 to TRBJ1-2, with D perhaps TRBD1 (6 bases). The germline V and J ends were trimmed by 3 bases and 4 bases, with 12 bases remaining between them. Germline loops: CDR1 SQVTM, CDR2 ANQGSEA. This CDR3 has 13 residues. CDR3 coding DNA: TGCAGCGTTGAGGTCAGGGGTGGCTATGGCTACACCTTC. Translation: CSVEVRGGYGYTF.

The chain uses TRBV10-1 and TRBJ2-7; the D gene is possibly TRBD2 (6 bases). V shed 2 bases and J shed 2 bases, with 19 bases lying between them. The CDR3 is 17 amino acids. Germline V gene data show CDR1 as WNHNN and CDR2 as SYGVQD (reference sequence). CDR3 in DNA: TGCGCCAGCAGTGAGCCTCACGGAAGGAGGGTTCCCTACGAGCAGTACTTC. Translation: CASSEPHGRRVPYEQYF.

A single count supports this clone. The CDR3 loop reads CSVELQTMSSGNTIYF. Written as DNA, the CDR3 is TGCAGCGTTGAGTTACAGACGATGAGCTCTGGAAACACCATATATTTT. The V gene is TRBV29-1, the J gene TRBJ1-3; D is undetermined. The length of the CDR3 is 16 residues. Deletions cut 3 bases from V and 0 bases from J, with 15 bases between. Germline loops: CDR1 SQVTM, CDR2 ANQGSEA.

The chain has TRBV6-2 or TRBV6-3 and TRBJ2-4, with 8 bases lining up with TRBD1. Germline trimming cut 2 bases from V and 3 bases from J; bases unmatched to any gene: 15. The CDR3 covers 19 residues. Germline CDR1 reads MNHEY; CDR2 reads SVGEGT. CDR3 residues: CASSYKGRGQWLDKNIQYF. CDR3 DNA sequence: TGTGCCAGCAGTTACAAGGGCAGGGGGCAGTGGTTGGACAAAAACATTCAGTACTTC.

This clone was picked up a small number of times. The rearrangement joins TRBV29-1 to TRBJ1-3; tentative D call: TRBD1 (6 bases). Per the germline V gene, CDR1 is SQVTM and CDR2 is ANQGSEA. With 0 bases removed from V and 4 bases from J, the gap between germline ends came to 16 bases. CDR3 length equals 16 residues. The CDR3 DNA is TGCAGCGTTGAAGAAACAGGGTGGGAAGCCGGAAACACCATATATTTT. Its protein is CSVEETGWEAGNTIYF.

The rearrangement uses TRBV5-1 and TRBJ1-3, with 8 positions matching TRBD1. This CDR3 region has 17 residues. Germline-derived CDR1 and CDR2 are SGHRS and YFSETQ. V lost 4 bases and J lost 0; bases outside the gene matches: 9. The CDR3 protein is CASSHQGTGTSGNTIYF. CDR3 sequence (DNA): TGCGCCAGCAGCCATCAGGGGACAGGCACCTCTGGAAACACCATATATTTT.

The genes are TRBV4-1 and TRBJ2-1, with 10 bases aligning to TRBD2. This CDR3 comprises 18 residues. Germline loops: CDR1 MGHRA, CDR2 YSYEKL. V shed 2 bases and J 3 bases; nucleotides not matched to a gene: 10. CDR3 sequence (DNA): TGCGCCAGCAGCCAAAGGTTAAGCGGGGGGGCCTTCTACAATGAGCAGTTCTTC. Amino acid sequence: CASSQRLSGGAFYNEQFF.

J is TRBJ2-7 and V is TRBV4-3, with 9 bases that match TRBD1. Germline V lookup: CDR1 LGHNA, CDR2 YSLEER. V was pared by 4 bases and J by 5 bases, with 9 bases of the junction left unmatched. This CDR3 has 15 residues. The CDR3 DNA follows: TGCGCCAGCAGCCCAGGGACAGGGAATTCCAACGAGCAGTACTTC. Translated: CASSPGTGNSNEQYF.

The V and J genes are TRBV10-3 and TRBJ2-3, with TRBD2 matching over 9 bases. The ends lost 4 bases at V and 2 bases at J; junction bases unmatched: 13. CDR1 ENHRY and CDR2 SYGVKD come from the germline V gene. The CDR3 runs to 18 residues. In DNA, the CDR3 is TGTGCCATCAGTGCGAGCCCCCCCCTAGCGGGGAACACAGATACGCAGTATTTT. This translates into CAISASPPLAGNTDTQYF.